This T cell receptor beta chain was identified during a study of cytomegalovirus exposure and HLA in healthy donors. Study-level points and caveats: Being indistinguishable, some V segments were excluded, TRBV6-2 and TRBV6-3 among them. Near-uniform donor sequencing depth was presumed by presence/absence analyses.

This CDR3 comprises 18 residues. Germline-derived CDR1 and CDR2 are SGHTA and FQGNSA. Trimming removed 5 bases from V and 0 bases from J; junction bases left unmatched: 5. PCR amplification relied on 60 Vbeta primers (plus 13 Jbeta primers). Using immunoSEQ multiplex PCR, the repertoire was profiled, and TCRdb retains in-frame clones only, with some absent. Of fewer than 150,000 clones in the sample, more than 60% are singletons; the top ten hold around 4%. A remark on this clone: Its antigen remains unknown.

The sequenced material came from PBMCs. The J gene is TRBJ2-1, the V gene TRBV7-2, with 15 bases lining up with TRBD2. This sequence originates from a woman in her forties in good health and CMV-seronegative. The CDR3 DNA sequence: TGTGCCAGCAGCCGAGGACTAGCGGGAGGGTCCTCCTACAATGAGCAGTTCTTC. It translates to CASSRGLAGGSSYNEQFF. Full variable domain (outside the CDR3, taken from reference TRBV7-2 and TRBJ2-1): GAGVSQSPSNKVTEKGKDVELRCDPISGHTALYWYRQSLGQGLEFLIYFQGNSAPDKSGLPSDRFSAERTGGSVSTLTIQRTQQEDSAVYLCASSRGLAGGSSYNEQFFGPGTRLTVL.